The clone carrying this T cell receptor beta chain was detected only a few times. Its specificity is unknown. TCRdb keeps only in-frame clones here, not all; method: immunoSEQ multiplex PCR. The repertoire holds 130,000 or so clones, with approximately 86% as singletons. These data come from a study of T cell responses to AZD1222 COVID-19 vaccine. Study findings and constraints: Among those given AZD1222, only five or six were seropositive at baseline. Regions 160-218 and 743-854 dominated among vaccine-associated CD4 TCRs spanning spike. Clonal diversity was possibly underestimated, and white British individuals and females predominated among donors.

This CDR3 has 17 residues. Germline V gene lookup returns CDR1 LGHDT and CDR2 YNNKEL (reference sequence). Losses at the gene ends were 4 bases for V and 4 bases for J; bases not matched to a gene: 12. The sequenced sample was peripheral blood, obtained on day 0 of AZD1222 vaccination. The V call is TRBV3-1 (or the pseudogene TRBV3-2), the J call TRBJ2-1, with TRBD2 matching over 8 bases. The sequence came from an adult in good health. The CDR3 region is CASSRVSGGASYNEQFF. The CDR3 nucleotides read TGTGCCAGCAGCCGCGTCTCCGGGGGGGCCTCGTACAATGAGCAGTTCTTC.